The 22 T cell receptor beta chains in this list originate from one sample, sequenced in a study of blood T cell repertoires in COVID-19. TCRdb's table, derived via immunoSEQ multiplex PCR, lists solely in-frame clones and lacks some. The sample consists of a few hundred thousand clones, 85% of them appearing once. The sample taken for sequencing was PBMCs or T cells enriched from blood (not recorded which). These receptors originate from a woman between 50 and 59 years old who had been exposed to COVID-19.

CDR3 nucleotide sequence: TGTGCCAGCAGTTTCGAGGGAACTACCTACTATGGCTACACCTTC. Protein sequence: CASSFEGTTYYGYTF. The genes are TRBV28 and TRBJ1-2, with no clear D. Germline V gene lookup returns CDR1 MDHEN and CDR2 SYDVKM. V shed 3 bases and J shed 3 bases, with 14 bases lying between them. This CDR3 region has 15 residues.

This clone was seen a single time. One end of the junction fails to match germline, which may point to a read error. The V and J genes are TRBV2 and TRBJ1-3; D is unclear. Germline V CDR1 and CDR2: SNHLY, FYNNEI. This CDR3 is built from 11 residues. The CDR3 region has the DNA TGTGCCAGCAGTGAAGGAGGAGGCATGACATTT. This translates into CASSEGGGMTF.

This clone is a singleton in its sample. The chain uses TRBV2 and TRBJ1-2, with unresolved D. The CDR3 extends over 14 amino acids. CDR1 and CDR2 (germline): SNHLY, FYNNEI. Trimming removed 5 bases at V and 9 bases at J, with 19 bases between. As DNA, the CDR3 is TGTGCCAGCAGTTTAGCGGGCTCAGTCTACAGCTACACCTTC. This encodes CASSLAGSVYSYTF.

The genes are TRBV7-8 and TRBJ2-7; maybe TRBD2 (5 bases). Germline CDR1 SGHVS, CDR2 FQNEAQ. The CDR3 has 15 amino acids. V lost 4 bases to trimming and J lost 0 bases, with 13 bases between them. CDR3 nucleotides: TGTGCCAGCAGCTCACCCGGGATAGCCTCCTACGAGCAGTACTTC. Protein product: CASSSPGIASYEQYF.

This chain uses TRBV3-1 (or the pseudogene TRBV3-2) with TRBJ1-5; the D gene is possibly TRBD1 (5 bases). This CDR3 region has 17 residues. V was clipped by 1 base and J by 6 bases, with 19 bases between them. From germline, CDR1 is LGHDT and CDR2 YNNKEL (reference sequence). The DNA for the CDR3 is TGTGCCAGCAGCCAAGGTCCCCCCGGGACTCATGTTCAGCCCCAGCATTTT. Translating it yields CASSQGPPGTHVQPQHF.

This CDR3 reads CASSRGQGYEQYF. The CDR3 DNA follows: TGTGCCAGCAGCCGTGGACAGGGGTACGAGCAGTACTTC. The chain uses TRBV3-1 (or the pseudogene TRBV3-2) and TRBJ2-7; TRBD1 matches at 9 bases. CDR1 is LGHDT and CDR2 is YNNKEL in the germline V gene (reference sequence). Germline trimming cut 4 bases from V and 4 bases from J; bases unmatched to any gene: 2. This CDR3 region has 13 residues.

The V call is TRBV4-3, the J call TRBJ1-2, with unresolved D. Trimming pared 0 bases from V and 4 bases from J, leaving 3 bases between. CDR1 LGHNA and CDR2 YSLEER come from the germline V gene. The CDR3 runs to 12 residues. Here the CDR3 reads CASSQDSYGYTF. The DNA of the CDR3 is TGCGCCAGCAGCCAAGACAGCTATGGCTACACCTTC.

The gene calls are TRBV11-1 and TRBJ2-2; 9 nucleotides line up with TRBD2. Trimming cost V 4 bases and J 7 bases; bases outside gene matches: 10. The CDR3 contains 16 residues. Per the germline V gene, CDR1 is SGHAT and CDR2 is FQDESV (reference sequence). The CDR3 nucleotides read TGTGCCAGCAGCTCCGGGACTAGCAGTCGGGGCGGGGAGCTGTTTTTT. Encoded protein: CASSSGTSSRGGELFF.

The V call is TRBV18, the J call TRBJ2-3; D is perhaps TRBD1 (6 bases). Germline V gene data show CDR1 as KGHSH and CDR2 as LQKENI. The CDR3 is 15 residues long. The V end lost 3 bases, the J end lost 2 bases, and 12 bases lay between the germline ends. The CDR3 sequence is CASSPRDTFTDTQYF. CDR3 nucleotides: TGTGCCAGCTCACCGAGGGACACCTTCACAGATACGCAGTATTTT. The complete variable domain, with remaining parts taken from reference TRBV18 and TRBJ2-3, reads NAGVMQNPRHLVRRRGQEARLRCSPMKGHSHVYWYRQLPEEGLKFMVYLQKENIIDESGMPKERFSAEFPKEGPSILRIQQVVRGDSAAYFCASSPRDTFTDTQYFGPGTRLTVL.

The chain has TRBV18 and TRBJ2-2; TRBD1 is a possible D gene (6 bases). This CDR3 has 14 amino acids. Between the trimmed V and J ends, which lost 10 bases and 0 bases, there was a span of 12 bases. Germline-derived CDR1 and CDR2 are KGHSH and LQKENI. CDR3 loop: CATTGHANTGELFF. In nucleotides, the CDR3 is TGTGCCACGACAGGACACGCGAACACCGGGGAGCTGTTTTTT. The full variable domain, completed using reference TRBV18 and TRBJ2-2, is NAGVMQNPRHLVRRRGQEARLRCSPMKGHSHVYWYRQLPEEGLKFMVYLQKENIIDESGMPKERFSAEFPKEGPSILRIQQVVRGDSAAYFCATTGHANTGELFFGEGSRLTVL.

J is TRBJ1-1 and V is TRBV6-5; D ambiguous. The CDR3 length is 13 residues. Trimming removed 4 bases from V and 1 base from J, with 7 bases in between. CDR1 MNHEY and CDR2 SVGAGI come from the germline V gene. CDR3 nucleotides: TGTGCCAGCAGTTTTACACCGAACACTGAAGCTTTCTTT. Protein: CASSFTPNTEAFF.

The chain uses TRBV7-2 and TRBJ1-1; a possible D gene is TRBD1 (6 bases). There are 14 residues in the CDR3. The germline V and J ends were trimmed by 2 bases and 7 bases, with 14 bases remaining between them. Germline values: CDR1 SGHTA, CDR2 FQGNSA. The CDR3 loop is CASSLNRVISEAFF. CDR3 in DNA: TGTGCCAGCAGCTTAAACAGGGTCATCAGTGAAGCTTTCTTT.

The gene calls are TRBV5-1 and TRBJ2-5; 7 nucleotides line up with TRBD1. CDR1 and CDR2 (germline): SGHRS, YFSETQ. This CDR3 comprises 15 residues. The junction had 9 bases not matched to a gene; V was cut back by 4 bases and J by 3 bases. CDR3 region: CASSRDSPIEETQYF. CDR3 DNA sequence: TGCGCCAGCAGCCGGGACAGCCCTATAGAAGAGACCCAGTACTTC.

This chain joins TRBV7-2 and TRBJ1-5; 9 nucleotides match TRBD1. The germline CDR1 and CDR2 sequences are SGHTA and FQGNSA. The CDR3 spans 15 residues. The junction had 8 bases not matched to a gene; V was cut back by 5 bases and J by 6 bases. The CDR3 is CASSLDRGIRQPQHF. The CDR3 DNA is TGTGCCAGCAGCCTAGACAGGGGGATCCGTCAGCCCCAGCATTTT.

This clone appeared once. The genes are TRBV5-4 and TRBJ2-2; TRBD1 matches at 10 bases. Per germline, CDR1 SGHNT and CDR2 YYREEE (reference sequence). This CDR3 is 14 amino acids long. J lost 7 bases, V lost 4 bases, and 4 bases had no gene match. The CDR3 sequence: CASSTDRGFGELFF. Here the CDR3 DNA reads TGTGCCAGCAGCACGGACAGGGGGTTCGGGGAGCTGTTTTTT. Using reference TRBV5-4 and TRBJ2-2 for the parts outside the CDR3, the full variable domain is ETGVTQSPTHLIKTRGQQVTLRCSSQSGHNTVSWYQQALGQGPQFIFQYYREEENGRGNFPPRFSGLQFPNYSSELNVNALELDDSALYLCASSTDRGFGELFFGEGSRLTVL.

The chain joins TRBV7-3 to TRBJ2-3; D is unresolved. The CDR3 contains 15 residues. The V gene's germline CDR1 is SGHTA and CDR2 FQGTGA. Trimming took off 5 bases at V and 1 base at J, with 13 bases between the two ends. DNA of the CDR3: TGTGCCAGCAGCCCCGCGATGCTGGGCACAGATACGCAGTATTTT. Amino acid sequence: CASSPAMLGTDTQYF.

V gene TRBV12-5 combines with J gene TRBJ1-5, with 7 nucleotides matching TRBD1. This CDR3 comprises 14 residues. CDR1 and CDR2 from the germline V gene are LGHNT and FRNRAP. Trimming removed 9 bases from V and 3 bases from J; junction bases left unmatched: 8. CDR3 DNA sequence: TGTGCTAGCCACCAGGGGGGCCTCAATCAGCCCCAGCATTTT. Its translation is CASHQGGLNQPQHF.

The genes are TRBV5-6 and TRBJ1-5; D is unresolved. Trimming took 4 bases from V and 6 from J, leaving 11 bases between them. Germline-derived CDR1 and CDR2 are SGHDT and YYEEEE. This CDR3 contains 13 residues. The CDR3 DNA is TGTGCCAGCAGCGCCGCGGGAGGTCAGCCCCAGCATTTT. Protein sequence: CASSAAGGQPQHF. Full variable domain (remainder filled in from reference TRBV5-6 and TRBJ1-5): DAGVTQSPTHLIKTRGQQVTLRCSPKSGHDTVSWYQQALGQGPQFIFQYYEEEERQRGNFPDRFSGHQFPNYSSELNVNALLLGDSALYLCASSAAGGQPQHFGDGTRLSIL.

The chain couples TRBV3-1 (or the pseudogene TRBV3-2) to TRBJ1-1; no firm D call. Trimming left V 0 bases short and J 1 base short, with 6 bases between. CDR3 length equals 14 residues. Germline CDR1 LGHDT, CDR2 YNNKEL (reference sequence). As DNA, the CDR3 is TGTGCCAGCAGCCAAGATTACGGGAACACTGAAGCTTTCTTT. This translates into CASSQDYGNTEAFF.

The rearrangement uses TRBV29-1 and TRBJ2-2; TRBD1 might be the D (5 bases). The CDR3 sequence is 15 residues long. Germline V lookup: CDR1 SQVTM, CDR2 ANQGSEA. Trimming took off 4 bases at V and 5 bases at J, with 17 bases between the two ends. In DNA, the CDR3 is TGCAGCGTTGTCGTGTGGCAGGGTGGGACCGGGGAGCTGTTTTTT. Translating it yields CSVVVWQGGTGELFF.

V gene TRBV18 combines with J gene TRBJ2-1, with D maybe TRBD2 (6 bases). The CDR3 consists of 12 residues. Germline-derived CDR1 and CDR2 are KGHSH and LQKENI. V lost 1 base to trimming and J lost 9 bases, with 7 bases between them. The CDR3: CASSPQGGEQFF. CDR3 in DNA: TGTGCCAGCTCACCACAGGGAGGTGAGCAGTTCTTC.

The chain recombines TRBV2 with TRBJ2-7; D possibly corresponds to TRBD2 (5 bases). Germline CDR1 SNHLY, CDR2 FYNNEI. Trimming removed 1 base at V and 6 bases at J, with 13 bases between. The CDR3 has 14 residues. For the CDR3, the DNA is TGTGCCAGCAGTGAAGGGACTTCTTTCCGCGAGCAGTACTTC. Its translation: CASSEGTSFREQYF.